One sample yielded the 10 T cell receptor beta chains listed below, sequenced in a study of blood T cells in healthy people across ages. The authors ran a second PCR of roughly 6 to 12 cycles using a sample-barcoded 5' primer and a J-beta primer mix. TCRdb re-derived calls from the 5' RACE reads in MiXCR, one entry per CDR3 protein. The sample has over 700,000 distinct CDR3 sequences; approximately 55% are singletons. Sequencing was done on a sample of blood. Receptors were obtained from an elderly man in good health.

This clonotype was seen a handful of times. The gene calls are TRBV5-1 and TRBJ1-2; D is undetermined. The CDR3 extends over 16 amino acids. V lost 1 base to trimming and J lost 4 bases, with 17 bases between them. Looked up from germline, CDR1 is SGHRS and CDR2 is YFSETQ. The CDR3 nucleotides read TGCGCCAGCAGCTTGATTATGTCGGAGGGCCTCTATGGCTACACCTTC. Its translation is CASSLIMSEGLYGYTF.

The chain uses TRBV5-6 and TRBJ1-6, with TRBD1 as a possible D gene (6 bases). The ends were cut back, 2 bases at V and 10 bases at J, with 16 bases in the middle. This CDR3 spans 15 amino acids. CDR1 is SGHDT and CDR2 is YYEEEE in the germline V gene. CDR3 loop: CASSLGRGARSPLHF. In nucleotides, the CDR3 is TGTGCCAGCAGCTTAGGCCGGGGGGCGAGGTCACCCCTCCACTTT.

This clonotype occurred a few times. V and J are TRBV3-1 and TRBJ2-5, with 13 bases that match TRBD2. The J call could be wrong; TRBJ2-7 is a better fit for the DNA end. Germline V gives CDR1 LGHDT, CDR2 YNNKEL (reference sequence). The CDR3 covers 18 residues. For the CDR3, the DNA is TGTGCCAGCAGCCAAGATCGGGGACTAGCGGGGACCCTCTACGAGCAGTACTTC. Its translation is CASSQDRGLAGTLYEQYF.

V gene TRBV7-2 combines with J gene TRBJ2-3; 8 bases are shared with TRBD1. The CDR3 totals 14 residues. Germline V gives CDR1 SGHTA, CDR2 FQGNSA. The junction had 6 bases not matched to a gene; V was cut back by 4 bases and J by 6 bases. CDR3 in amino acids: CASSSQGAADTQYF. CDR3 nucleotides: TGTGCCAGCAGCTCTCAGGGGGCGGCGGATACGCAGTATTTT.

This clonotype was counted only a few times. This rearrangement joins TRBV10-3 to TRBJ2-1; TRBD1 aligns across 7 bases. Germline V gene data show CDR1 as ENHRY and CDR2 as SYGVKD. CDR3 length equals 13 residues. V gave up 10 bases and J gave up 3 bases; unmatched junction bases: 6. CDR3 sequence (DNA): TGTGCCACCCTGGGACAGAACTACAATGAGCAGTTCTTC. Translating it yields CATLGQNYNEQFF.

V usage is TRBV5-1 and J usage is TRBJ2-7; D is possibly TRBD1 (6 bases). V lost 0 bases, J lost 3 bases, and 16 bases lay in between. CDR1 SGHRS and CDR2 YFSETQ come from the germline V gene. The CDR3 has 16 residues. The CDR3 DNA follows: TGCGCCAGCAGCTTGGCCGGACAGACCCACGGCTACGAGCAGTACTTC. Encoded protein: CASSLAGQTHGYEQYF.

This clonotype was picked up a small number of times. The chain links TRBV20-1 to TRBJ2-7, with D possibly being TRBD1 (6 bases). Deletions cut 3 bases from V and 1 base from J, with 7 bases between. Germline CDR1 DFQATT, CDR2 SNEGSKA (reference sequence). The CDR3 extends over 12 amino acids. CDR3 nucleotide sequence: TGCAGTGCTAGGACAGGATCCTACGAGCAGTACTTC. Translation gives CSARTGSYEQYF.

The rearrangement links TRBV9 to TRBJ1-1; TRBD1 agrees at 7 bases. The trim removed 4 bases at V and 0 bases at J, leaving 12 bases unmatched. The germline V gene has CDR1 SGDLS and CDR2 YYNGEE. The CDR3 is 17 amino acids. The CDR3 sequence is CASSSPPWGQMNTEAFF. CDR3 nucleotides: TGTGCCAGCAGCTCCCCCCCCTGGGGACAGATGAACACTGAAGCTTTCTTT.

This sequence joins TRBV10-3 and TRBJ2-7; TRBD1 might be the D (6 bases). Trimming took off 5 bases at V and 4 bases at J, with 15 bases between the two ends. The CDR3 length is 14 residues. Germline CDR1 is ENHRY and CDR2 is SYGVKD. In DNA, the CDR3 is TGTGCCATCAGTCGGGACATGGGGCCTTACGAGCAGTACTTC. Amino acids: CAISRDMGPYEQYF.

In this sample, this clonotype turned up a few times. This chain joins TRBV12-3 or TRBV12-4 and TRBJ2-1; 7 positions agree with TRBD2. The length of the CDR3 is 16 residues. Trimming removed 6 bases from V and 3 bases from J; junction bases left unmatched: 11. CDR3 sequence reads: CASSKGLADNYNEQFF. CDR3 in DNA: TGTGCCAGCAGCAAAGGCCTAGCGGACAACTACAATGAGCAGTTCTTC.